Here is one T cell receptor beta chain with its context. Its antigen is undetermined. CDR1 is SGHNT and CDR2 is YYREEE in the germline V gene (reference sequence). This CDR3 region has 14 residues. The V and J ends lost 1 base and 4 bases respectively, with 10 bases between them. This entry belongs to a study of Tregs in tolerant kidney transplant recipients. Notes on the study in general: Activated donor B cell expansion appeared to reveal the most relevant donor-specific TCRbeta repertoire.

Clones were sequenced by immunoSEQ multiplex PCR, and TCRdb holds only the in-frame ones, with some missing. The profile shows 80,000 to 90,000 clones, over 85% of them singletons. The sequenced material came from CD8+ T cells from blood. The J gene is TRBJ2-3, the V gene TRBV5-4; the D is unclear. The clonotype comes from a human donor in good health. CDR3 sequence reads: CASSLLGDADTQYF. The CDR3 DNA is TGTGCCAGCAGCTTGTTGGGTGACGCAGATACGCAGTATTTT.